This T cell receptor (beta chain) was found in a study of response to subunit inactivated influenza vaccine (dated by TCRdb to the late 2010s). In the study overall: The study used deep quantitative T cell receptor repertoire profiling to track responses to a trivalent subunit inactivated influenza vaccine.

This clonotype was counted ten times or more. It has no known antigen specificity. It has no much larger one-base neighbor in the sample; base qualities were not kept. CDR3 length: 15 amino acids, cysteine to phenylalanine. The DNA shown is the 45-base CDR3, in frame from base 1. V is reduced by 4 bases and J by 0 bases, leaving a spacing of 13 bases between them. CDR1 and CDR2, per the germline V gene (reference sequence), are SGHKS and YYEKEE. Libraries were made using RT-PCR. Sequencing used an Illumina HiSeq 2500. In-frame beta chains were kept once TCRdb had trimmed the public reads at Q25 with fastp and called clones with MiXCR. All rows with the same CDR3 protein become a single entry with the most common DNA and genes. Counted in this sample were 550,000 to 800,000 distinct CDR3 sequences; approximately 13% of them appeared once. The top ten clones comprise 6.5% to 8.5% of the sample. Beyond this particular receptor, the publication reports: The authors suggested that each seasonal influenza vaccination may recruit only a limited number of new T cells.

This sequence was found in a man over 45 who received an inactivated influenza vaccine. Donor details come from another sample of the same person, matched by shared clones. The sequence joins TRBV5-5 to TRBJ1-1, and possibly TRBD1, on 5 matching bases. The material was PBMCs from blood, obtained 14 days before vaccination. The DNA sequence is as follows: TGTGCCAGCAGCCCAGCCGGGACCCTGAACACTGAAGCTTTCTTT. Translated, this gives CASSPAGTLNTEAFF.